A selection of T cell receptor beta chains follows, all from one sample in a study of blood T cell repertoires in COVID-19. The assay was immunoSEQ multiplex PCR, and TCRdb's table has in-frame clones only and misses some. The profile covers 230,000 or so clones, with roughly 84% appearing a single time and less than 20% taken by the ten largest. What was sequenced was peripheral blood. The receptor set was obtained from a man under 40 with active or convalescent COVID-19. CDR3s include the opening cysteine and the closing phenylalanine or tryptophan.

CDR3 protein | V gene
CACARGQGLREQYF | TRBV30
CASSYPDRGPFPYNEQFF | TRBV6-2/TRBV6-3
CASSSLQGRDGNTIYF | TRBV6-6
CASSLPDRKDNEQFF | TRBV5-8
CATEGQGNTEAFF | TRBV15
CASSPRQFHEQYF | TRBV12-3/TRBV12-4
CASSFGAGGDNEQFF | TRBV5-4
CASSSAYEQYF | TRBV6-2/TRBV6-3
CASIPPGGRQETQYF | TRBV7-2
CASSYRDRGSYEQYF | TRBV6-5
CASSWVAGRGETQYF | TRBV5-6
CASSPRQGSYTEAFF | TRBV19
CASSFRREALETQYF | TRBV6-5
CASSSAQAINEKLFF | TRBV7-6
CATSPGVGGYTF | TRBV24-1
CATSDYPGQGAPGELFF | TRBV24-1
CASQNGAYEKLFF | TRBV6-5